The rows below give T cell receptor beta chains drawn from one sample of a study of blood T cell repertoires in COVID-19. Only in-frame clones appear in the TCRdb table, and some are missing; sequencing was by immunoSEQ multiplex PCR. This sample carries about 170,000 clones, approximately 90% of them seen once, and the ten largest clones take around 5.1%. Sequenced sample: peripheral blood. The receptors originated from a man aged 18 to 29 with COVID-19, enrolled during active disease. Both conserved end residues are part of each CDR3. The D gene is left open where the match is weak.

len	j_gene	d_gene	v_gene	CDR3aa
17	TRBJ2-1	NA	TRBV7-9	CASSLARPGSSYNEQFF
15	TRBJ1-2	NA	TRBV4-1	CASSQERIRSYGYTF
12	TRBJ1-4	NA	TRBV7-2	CASSSPDEKLFF
14	TRBJ2-7	TRBD1	TRBV9	CASSVGGQLYEQYF
15	TRBJ2-1	TRBD2	TRBV11-3	CASSLGTSGYAEQFF
16	TRBJ2-1	TRBD2	TRBV20-1	CSASGHGAGGYNEQFF
14	TRBJ1-6	NA	TRBV6-5	CASSLSGVWSPLHF
15	TRBJ1-6	TRBD1	TRBV27	CASSQLTGANSPLHF
15	TRBJ1-2	NA	TRBV4-3	CASSQDPMGAYSYTF
14	TRBJ2-7	NA	TRBV28	CASSVGRWAYEQYF
17	TRBJ1-2	TRBD1	TRBV10-1	CASSEPYTDRVLYGYTF
16	TRBJ2-7	TRBD1	TRBV10-2	CASGEGAGGELSEQYF
12	TRBJ1-2	NA	TRBV29-1	CSVVGRTNGYTF
17	TRBJ2-2	TRBD1	TRBV11-2	CASSLRGTGYYTGELFF
15	TRBJ2-5	NA	TRBV5-1	CASSLDSWTGKTQYF
12	TRBJ2-7	NA	TRBV11-3	CASSSWGREQYF
12	TRBJ1-2	NA	TRBV7-9	CASSLGLGGYTF
16	TRBJ2-3	NA	TRBV4-1	CASSPLEGEKVDTQYF